This T cell receptor (beta chain) was identified during a study of T cell responses to AZD1222 COVID-19 vaccine (dated by TCRdb to the early 2020s). Regarding the study in general: AZD1222 recipients with second doses at about 4 weeks or about 12 weeks were pooled, because spike-specific TCR depth and breadth did not differ between schedules. Trial participants were enrolled into age subgroups of 18-55, 56-69 and 70-plus years, which contained roughly 140, 27 and 60 TCR-sequenced participants, respectively. A total of roughly 240 trial participants underwent TCR sequencing, of whom about 210 received two doses of AZD1222 and 26 received two doses of the MenACWY control vaccine. What the study reported, not specific to this receptor: In the small 56-69-year group, the increase in depth fell short of significance, most likely because of low power. Epitopes outside the regions mutated in the B.1.351 and B.1.1.7 variants were reportedly recognized by nearly half of the unique spike-specific TCRs. The whole spike protein was spanned by vaccine-associated CD4 TCRs, and dominant responses were seen in regions 160-218 and 743-854. Because no samples from the day 14 peak response were available, repertoires could be characterized only after the peak T cell response. Conclusions about previously exposed vaccinees were limited because only six AZD1222 recipients were SARS-CoV-2 seropositive at baseline. Most participants were white British and females outnumbered males, and the authors suggested that clonal diversity may have been underestimated. After two AZD1222 doses, both the breadth and the depth of spike-specific TCRs were significantly higher than at day 0 and than in MenACWY recipients.

The time point tag for this specimen amounts to: baseline before first vaccination. Vaccinee samples came from UK trials COV001 and COV002, including a single-blind randomized controlled phase 2/3 trial of AZD1222 (ChAdOx1 nCoV-19) in healthy adults. For TCRbeta chain sequencing, PBMC samples were collected from trial participants at day 0 and at day 28 after the second dose. The germline V gene provides CDR1 SGHAT and CDR2 FQNNGV. V loses 5 bases at its end and J loses 3 bases; junction bases beyond the gene matches: 7. Inclusive of the bounding cysteine and phenylalanine, the CDR3 is 15 residues long. Kept here is only the CDR3 DNA, which spans 45 bases and is read in frame from base 1. As to this clone: Its antigen is unknown. No quality values exist for individual bases; no much larger clone is one base distant.

The CDR3 regions of human TCRbeta chains were subjected to immunosequencing. As for how the authors treated the data: Repertoire TCRs were checked for matches against a reference library of SARS-CoV-2-specific TCRs that had been generated using the MIRA antigen-specificity platform. Breadth meant the fraction of unique TCRs that were SARS-CoV-2-associated, whereas depth meant the fraction of total T cells that were SARS-CoV-2-associated. Using the MIRA data, each spike-specific TCR was mapped to the spike region that the TCR reacts to and placed in a CD4 or CD8 class. Log10-transformed breadth and depth values were compared by one-way ANOVA with Sidak's multiple comparisons tests. TCRdb obtained this table from immuneACCESS and retained in-frame rearrangements with V and J assigned. These tables miss some clones; where compared with another copy, unresolved V genes account for less than half of the shortfall, and the remainder is unexplained. D and trimming come from the DNA, and the V and J calls and clone size come from that table. The sample includes about 110,000 clones, with 80% to 85% observed a single time. The top ten clones comprise roughly 10% of the sample.

The TCR originated in an adult in good health. The rearranged chain carries TRBV11-2 and TRBJ2-7; TRBD2 lines up with 10 middle nucleotides. The material sequenced was peripheral blood, taken on day 0 of AZD1222 vaccination. For the CDR3, the sequence is CASSPLGTSDYEQYF. The nucleotides are TGTGCCAGCAGCCCGCTTGGGACTAGCGACTACGAGCAGTACTTC.